The rows below give T cell receptor beta chains drawn from one sample of a study of pediatric ulcerative colitis. The repertoire was sequenced with immunoSEQ multiplex PCR; TCRdb's copy has only in-frame clones and lacks some. The sample lists 30,000 to 35,000 clones, about three quarters seen once, with over 0.95% in the top ten. The specimen was gut tissue. These receptors came from a boy aged 5-17 years with mild ulcerative colitis. Each CDR3 is given with its conserved first and last residue. D genes are given only for firm matches. Rows give clone size only sometimes, using once, few, many, or a class for an expanded clone.

j_call: TRBJ2-2
v_call: TRBV30
d_call: TRBD1
clone_size: -
cdr3_nt: TGTGCCTGGGACAGGGAAGGCGACACCGGGGAGCTGTTTTTT
cdr3_aa: CAWDREGDTGELFF

j_call: TRBJ2-7
v_call: TRBV6-1
d_call: -
clone_size: once
cdr3_nt: TGTGCCAGCAGGGAGCAGCCCACTCTCTACGAGCAGTACTTC
cdr3_aa: CASREQPTLYEQYF

j_call: TRBJ1-2
v_call: TRBV6-4
d_call: TRBD1
clone_size: -
cdr3_nt: TGTGCCAGCGCTCCGCGACAGGGGGCGTTCTATGGCTACACCTTC
cdr3_aa: CASAPRQGAFYGYTF

j_call: TRBJ2-2
v_call: TRBV10-1
d_call: TRBD1
clone_size: once
cdr3_nt: TGCGCCAGCAGTGACCATGGACAGGACCGTAACGGGGAGCTGTTTTTT
cdr3_aa: CASSDHGQDRNGELFF

j_call: TRBJ1-2
v_call: TRBV5-8
d_call: -
clone_size: -
cdr3_nt: TGTGCCAGCAGCTTGTTCTCACAGGGATATTATGGCTACACCTTC
cdr3_aa: CASSLFSQGYYGYTF

j_call: TRBJ1-6
v_call: TRBV13
d_call: -
clone_size: -
cdr3_nt: TGTGCCAGCAGCTTAGTGGCGGAGAATTCACCCCTCCACTTT
cdr3_aa: CASSLVAENSPLHF

j_call: TRBJ1-6
v_call: TRBV5-8
d_call: -
clone_size: -
cdr3_nt: TGTGCCAGCCACCCGGTAGCCTATTCACCCCTCCACTTT
cdr3_aa: CASHPVAYSPLHF

j_call: TRBJ2-2
v_call: TRBV4-1
d_call: TRBD2
clone_size: -
cdr3_nt: TGCGCCAGCAGTCTCTGGACTAGCGGCACCGGGGAGCTGTTTTTT
cdr3_aa: CASSLWTSGTGELFF

j_call: TRBJ1-2
v_call: TRBV2
d_call: -
clone_size: -
cdr3_nt: TGTGCCAGCAGTGGGGCAAGCTATGGCTACACCTTC
cdr3_aa: CASSGASYGYTF

j_call: TRBJ2-5
v_call: TRBV2
d_call: TRBD2
clone_size: -
cdr3_nt: TGTGCCAGCAGTGCCCCGACTAGCGGGGTACAAGAGACCCAGTACTTC
cdr3_aa: CASSAPTSGVQETQYF

j_call: TRBJ1-1
v_call: TRBV6-8
d_call: -
clone_size: -
cdr3_nt: TGTGCCAGCAGTTACCCCTTTAGTAACACTGAAGCTTTCTTT
cdr3_aa: CASSYPFSNTEAFF

j_call: TRBJ2-3
v_call: TRBV5-8
d_call: TRBD2
clone_size: -
cdr3_nt: TGTGCCAGCAGCTTGGTGGGGGGGAGAACAGATACGCAGTATTTT
cdr3_aa: CASSLVGGRTDTQYF

j_call: TRBJ1-1
v_call: TRBV6-1
d_call: -
clone_size: -
cdr3_nt: TGTGCCAGCAGTGATGAATTCACTGAAGCTTTCTTT
cdr3_aa: CASSDEFTEAFF

j_call: TRBJ1-2
v_call: TRBV7-6
d_call: -
clone_size: -
cdr3_nt: TGTGCCAGCAGCTTAGGGGGGGACTCCTATGGCTACACCTTC
cdr3_aa: CASSLGGDSYGYTF

j_call: TRBJ1-4
v_call: TRBV7-6
d_call: -
clone_size: -
cdr3_nt: TGTGCCAGCAGCTCACCGGCGTTTGGGGCAAAACTGTTTTTT
cdr3_aa: CASSSPAFGAKLFF

j_call: TRBJ2-1
v_call: TRBV7-2
d_call: TRBD2
clone_size: -
cdr3_nt: TGTGCCAGCAGCGTAGAGCGGGACTACAATGAGCAGTTCTTC
cdr3_aa: CASSVERDYNEQFF

j_call: TRBJ1-5
v_call: TRBV5-1
d_call: -
clone_size: -
cdr3_nt: TGCGCCAGCAGCCCCGACTGGGAGCAGCCCCAGCATTTT
cdr3_aa: CASSPDWEQPQHF

j_call: TRBJ1-6
v_call: TRBV30
d_call: -
clone_size: -
cdr3_nt: TGTGCCTGGAGTATTGGGGGAAATTCACCCCTCCACTTT
cdr3_aa: CAWSIGGNSPLHF

j_call: TRBJ1-1
v_call: TRBV19
d_call: -
clone_size: -
cdr3_nt: TGTGCCAGTAGTATGTTCGGCTATGGTGTTTCTGAAGCTTTCTTT
cdr3_aa: CASSMFGYGVSEAFF

j_call: TRBJ1-2
v_call: TRBV11-2
d_call: -
clone_size: -
cdr3_nt: TGTGCCAGCAGCCACGACGGCAGGGGAGACTATGGCTACACCTTC
cdr3_aa: CASSHDGRGDYGYTF

j_call: TRBJ2-7
v_call: TRBV29-1
d_call: -
clone_size: -
cdr3_nt: TGCAGCGCCGGGACGGCAAAATACGAGCAGTACTTC
cdr3_aa: CSAGTAKYEQYF

j_call: TRBJ2-7
v_call: TRBV7-9
d_call: -
clone_size: -
cdr3_nt: TGTGCCAGCAGCTTAGGAGGCTTCCCTAGCTCCTACGAGCAGTACTTC
cdr3_aa: CASSLGGFPSSYEQYF

j_call: TRBJ2-3
v_call: TRBV10-2
d_call: TRBD2
clone_size: -
cdr3_nt: TGCGCCAGCAGTGACGCGGGGGGGCCTACAGATACGCAGTATTTT
cdr3_aa: CASSDAGGPTDTQYF

j_call: TRBJ2-2
v_call: TRBV4-1
d_call: -
clone_size: -
cdr3_nt: TGCGCCAGCAGCCAAGCAAGAAGGGGTCCGAACACCGGGGAGCTGTTTTTT
cdr3_aa: CASSQARRGPNTGELFF

j_call: TRBJ2-2
v_call: TRBV25-1
d_call: -
clone_size: -
cdr3_nt: TGTGCCAGCAGTAATTATCCCTCCACCGGGGAGCTGTTTTTT
cdr3_aa: CASSNYPSTGELFF

j_call: TRBJ2-5
v_call: TRBV11-3
d_call: -
clone_size: -
cdr3_nt: TGTGCCAGCAGCCAAACTAGCTGGGGAGAGACCCAGTACTTC
cdr3_aa: CASSQTSWGETQYF

j_call: TRBJ1-1
v_call: TRBV5-1
d_call: -
clone_size: -
cdr3_nt: TGCGCCAGCAGCGTGAACTGGGACACTGAAGCTTTCTTT
cdr3_aa: CASSVNWDTEAFF

j_call: TRBJ2-7
v_call: TRBV13
d_call: -
clone_size: -
cdr3_nt: TGTGCCAGCAGCTCCCGGTGGGCAGGCGCCTACGAGCAGTACTTC
cdr3_aa: CASSSRWAGAYEQYF

j_call: TRBJ2-5
v_call: TRBV6-1
d_call: TRBD1
clone_size: -
cdr3_nt: TGTGCCAGCAGACGGACAGGGAGGGAGACCCAGTACTTC
cdr3_aa: CASRRTGRETQYF

j_call: TRBJ2-3
v_call: TRBV11-2
d_call: -
clone_size: -
cdr3_nt: TGTGCCAGCAGCTTTAGAGGGCGGGGGCCCACAGATACGCAGTATTTT
cdr3_aa: CASSFRGRGPTDTQYF

j_call: TRBJ2-1
v_call: TRBV4-1
d_call: -
clone_size: once
cdr3_nt: TGCGCCAGCAGCCATACATCCGGGGGTAGACTCTACAATGAGCAGTTCTTC
cdr3_aa: CASSHTSGGRLYNEQFF

j_call: TRBJ2-7
v_call: TRBV2
d_call: TRBD1
clone_size: -
cdr3_nt: TGTGCCAGCAGTGAAGTAGTTGGGACAGTTTACTACGAGCAGTACTTC
cdr3_aa: CASSEVVGTVYYEQYF

j_call: TRBJ1-4
v_call: TRBV20-1
d_call: -
clone_size: -
cdr3_nt: TGCAGTGTTTATCACTATGAAAAACTGTTTTTT
cdr3_aa: CSVYHYEKLFF

j_call: TRBJ2-3
v_call: TRBV19
d_call: -
clone_size: -
cdr3_nt: TGTGCCACAAAGACAGGGACTAGCACAGATACGCAGTATTTT
cdr3_aa: CATKTGTSTDTQYF

j_call: TRBJ2-2
v_call: TRBV10-2
d_call: TRBD2
clone_size: -
cdr3_nt: TGCGCCAGCAGTGCTACTAGCGGGGGGGCCAGTCGGGAGCTGTTTTTT
cdr3_aa: CASSATSGGASRELFF

j_call: TRBJ2-5
v_call: TRBV4-2
d_call: -
clone_size: -
cdr3_nt: TGTGCCAGCAGCTTCGGACAGCAAGAGACCCAGTACTTC
cdr3_aa: CASSFGQQETQYF

j_call: TRBJ2-7
v_call: TRBV11-2
d_call: TRBD1
clone_size: -
cdr3_nt: TGTGCCAGCAGCAATTACAGGGGCGCCTACGAGCAGTACTTC
cdr3_aa: CASSNYRGAYEQYF

j_call: TRBJ2-3
v_call: TRBV30
d_call: -
clone_size: -
cdr3_nt: TGTGCCTGGAGTGGGGGAGATACGCAGTATTTT
cdr3_aa: CAWSGGDTQYF

j_call: TRBJ2-1
v_call: TRBV5-6
d_call: -
clone_size: -
cdr3_nt: TGTGCCAGCAGCTTGGGTGGGGGGTCCTACAATGAGCAGTTCTTC
cdr3_aa: CASSLGGGSYNEQFF

j_call: TRBJ1-3
v_call: TRBV5-1
d_call: -
clone_size: -
cdr3_nt: TGCGCCAGCAGCAACGGTCCTTTCACGGGCGGAAACACCATATATTTT
cdr3_aa: CASSNGPFTGGNTIYF

j_call: TRBJ2-2
v_call: TRBV5-1
d_call: -
clone_size: -
cdr3_nt: TGCGCCAGCAGCTATGCCGGGGAGCTGTTTTTT
cdr3_aa: CASSYAGELFF

j_call: TRBJ1-5
v_call: TRBV4-1
d_call: -
clone_size: -
cdr3_nt: TGCGCCAGCAGCCAAGATTCCAAGGGCAATCAGCCCCAGCATTTT
cdr3_aa: CASSQDSKGNQPQHF

j_call: TRBJ1-4
v_call: TRBV2
d_call: -
clone_size: -
cdr3_nt: TGTGCCAGCACCCTACAGGGAACCGGTGAAAAACTGTTTTTT
cdr3_aa: CASTLQGTGEKLFF

j_call: TRBJ1-6
v_call: TRBV4-1
d_call: -
clone_size: -
cdr3_nt: TGCGCCAGCAGCCAAGATCGGGGTTTCTCCTATAATTCACCCCTCCACTTT
cdr3_aa: CASSQDRGFSYNSPLHF

j_call: TRBJ2-5
v_call: TRBV5-8
d_call: -
clone_size: -
cdr3_nt: TGTGCCAGCAGCTCGTTTTGGACGCGACATAGTCAAGAGACCCAGTACTTC
cdr3_aa: CASSSFWTRHSQETQYF